The 4 T cell receptor beta chains presented below share a single source sample, sequenced in a study of T cells in Graves' hyperthyroidism and ophthalmopathy. Amplification yielded TCR beta CDR3 regions, with RNA transcripts as the source. Carried out on the TCR CDR3, a first-round RT-PCR used the HTBI primer set. TCRdb ran MiXCR on the multiplex PCR reads and lists one entry per CDR3 protein. The sample yields some 510,000 distinct CDR3 sequences, more than 20% seen once. The material sequenced was blood. These receptors all stem from a man aged 18 to 29 with Graves' hyperthyroidism.

Ten or more counts support this clonotype. The chain employs TRBV28 and TRBJ2-7, with D perhaps matching TRBD2 (5 bases). The V and J ends lost 3 bases and 7 bases respectively, with 13 bases between them. CDR3 size: 13 residues. The germline V gene encodes CDR1 MDHEN and CDR2 SYDVKM. CDR3 nucleotides: TGTGCCAGCAGTTTCCGGCCGACGGGGGAGCAGTACTTC. Amino acids: CASSFRPTGEQYF.

This clonotype has at least ten counts. The rearrangement links TRBV2 to TRBJ2-5, with a tentative D call TRBD2 (6 bases). The CDR3 consists of 13 residues. Trimming removed 10 bases at V and 5 bases at J, with 17 bases between. The germline gives CDR1 SNHLY, CDR2 FYNNEI. The CDR3 loop reads CANTRGRDETQYF. Here the CDR3 DNA reads TGTGCCAATACGCGGGGCCGGGATGAGACCCAGTACTTC.

CDR3 residues: CASSLWGGEQETQYF. For the CDR3, the DNA is TGCGCCAGCAGCCTTTGGGGCGGAGAACAAGAGACCCAGTACTTC. The chain carries TRBV10-2 and TRBJ2-5, with D tentatively TRBD1 (5 bases). Trimming removed 6 bases at V and 2 bases at J, with 16 bases between. The CDR3 is 15 residues long. From germline, CDR1 is WSHSY and CDR2 SAAADI.

The CDR3 coding sequence is TGTGCCAGTATTGGGGACGGCAATAGCAATCAGCCCCAGCATTTT. Translating it yields CASIGDGNSNQPQHF. This chain uses TRBV19 with TRBJ1-5; D may be TRBD1 (5 bases). The CDR3 totals 15 residues. V shed 7 bases and J shed 0 bases, with 13 bases lying between them. Germline V gives CDR1 LNHDA, CDR2 SQIVND (reference sequence).